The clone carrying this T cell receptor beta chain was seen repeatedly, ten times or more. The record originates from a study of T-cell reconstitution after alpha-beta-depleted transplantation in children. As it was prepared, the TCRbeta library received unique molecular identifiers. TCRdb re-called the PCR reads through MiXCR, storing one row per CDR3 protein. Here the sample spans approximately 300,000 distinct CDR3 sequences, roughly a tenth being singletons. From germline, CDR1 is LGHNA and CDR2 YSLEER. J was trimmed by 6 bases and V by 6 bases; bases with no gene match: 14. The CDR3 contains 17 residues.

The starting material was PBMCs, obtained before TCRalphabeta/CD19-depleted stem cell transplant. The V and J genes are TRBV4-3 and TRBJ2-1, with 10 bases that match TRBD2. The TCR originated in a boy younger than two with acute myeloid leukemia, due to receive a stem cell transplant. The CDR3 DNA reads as TGCGCCAGCAGTCGGGCGGCAGCGGGAGGGTCGGGCAATGAGCAGTTCTTC. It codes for CASSRAAAGGSGNEQFF.